One sample yielded the 27 T cell receptor beta chains listed below, sequenced in a study of vaccination effects on CD4 cells after COVID-19. Expansion with viral peptide pools was applied to antigen-specific CD4+ T cells by the ViraFEST assay prior to sequencing. With roughly 9 days of culture completed, CD4+ T cells were isolated. The antigens these receptors bind are not known. The method was immunoSEQ multiplex PCR; TCRdb's version includes in-frame clones alone and lacks a portion of them. Among some 79,000 clones, 60% to 80% were seen once, and the ten largest hold about 1.7%. The sample in question was CD4+ T cells from PBMCs cultured with HCoV-229E spike peptides, obtained before COVID-19 vaccination. These receptors were collected from a human donor who received a COVID-19 vaccine.

The gene calls are TRBV28 and TRBJ1-2; 7 bases line up with TRBD1. CDR3 length equals 14 residues. CDR1 is MDHEN and CDR2 is SYDVKM in the germline V gene. The V gene end was trimmed by 7 bases and the J gene end by 4 bases; junction bases not matched to a gene: 9. The CDR3 DNA sequence: TGTGCCAGCACCCCGGGACAGCTCGTCTATGGCTACACCTTC. The encoded protein is CASTPGQLVYGYTF.

The CDR3 DNA reads as TGTGCCAGCACCAAAGACAGGGGGCATATCTCTGGCTACACCTTC. It yields the protein CASTKDRGHISGYTF. V and J are TRBV27 and TRBJ1-2; 10 bases are shared with TRBD1. This CDR3 region has 15 residues. The V gene's germline CDR1 is MNHEY and CDR2 SMNVEV (reference sequence). V lost 7 bases, J lost 7 bases, and 12 bases stayed unmatched.

This chain joins TRBV5-6 and TRBJ2-7; the match to TRBD1 covers 7 bases. Germline V lookup: CDR1 SGHDT, CDR2 YYEEEE. V shed 2 bases, J shed 2 bases, and the junction held 4 bases outside the gene matches. The CDR3 contains 14 residues. CDR3 in amino acids: CASSFTDRTYEQYV. The CDR3 DNA reads as TGTGCCAGCAGCTTTACGGACAGGACCTACGAGCAGTACGTC.

This clone turned up a few times. The rearrangement joins TRBV10-1 to TRBJ1-3; 8 bases are shared with TRBD1. CDR1 is WNHNN, CDR2 SYGVQD, per germline (reference sequence). The length of the CDR3 is 17 residues. Losses at the gene ends were 0 bases for V and 0 bases for J; bases not matched to a gene: 4. The CDR3 here is CASSESLDRGSGNTIYF. The CDR3 region has the DNA TGCGCCAGCAGTGAGTCCCTCGACAGGGGCTCTGGAAACACCATATATTTT.

V and J are TRBV10-2 and TRBJ1-4; a weak D match, TRBD1 (5 bases). Trimming left V 2 bases short and J 4 bases short, with 14 bases between. CDR3 length equals 16 residues. Per the germline V gene, CDR1 is WSHSY and CDR2 is SAAADI. CDR3 amino acids: CASSEVFQGFNEKLFF. The CDR3 DNA is TGCGCCAGCAGTGAGGTTTTCCAGGGTTTTAATGAAAAACTGTTTTTT.

V and J are TRBV3-1 (or the pseudogene TRBV3-2) and TRBJ2-3; 10 bases line up with TRBD2. This CDR3 has 16 residues. CDR1 LGHDT and CDR2 YNNKEL come from the germline V gene (reference sequence). With 0 bases clipped from V and 6 bases from J, the junction kept 6 bases outside the gene matches. The CDR3: CASSQEQAGGPDTQYF. CDR3 DNA: TGTGCCAGCAGCCAAGAACAAGCGGGGGGGCCCGATACGCAGTATTTT.

This rearrangement joins TRBV4-3 to TRBJ2-3; no reliable D call. The CDR3 length is 13 residues. CDR1 LGHNA and CDR2 YSLEER come from the germline V gene. Trimming shortened V by 4 bases and J by 2 bases, and 7 bases separated the two germline ends. CDR3 loop: CASSRQFTDTQYF. In nucleotides, the CDR3 is TGCGCCAGCAGCCGTCAATTCACAGATACGCAGTATTTT.

The CDR3 nucleotides read TGCGCCAGCAGCTTGGCCGGGACGGTGAGCGACACCATATATTTT. It translates to CASSLAGTVSDTIYF. This chain uses TRBV5-1 with TRBJ1-3, with D perhaps matching TRBD1 (5 bases). This CDR3 comprises 15 residues. Trimming removed 0 bases at V and 8 bases at J, with 15 bases between. In germline, CDR1 is SGHRS, CDR2 YFSETQ.

The DNA of the CDR3 is TGTGCCAGTACCAGAGGGGGACTAGCTCACAATGAGCAGTTCTTC. As protein: CASTRGGLAHNEQFF. The J gene is TRBJ2-1, the V gene TRBV19; 9 nucleotides align to TRBD2. The CDR3 is 15 residues long. The trim removed 7 bases at V and 5 bases at J, leaving 9 bases unmatched. The V gene's germline CDR1 is LNHDA and CDR2 SQIVND (reference sequence).

V usage is TRBV24-1 and J usage is TRBJ1-2, with D tentatively TRBD1 (6 bases). Per the germline V gene, CDR1 is KGHDR and CDR2 is SFDVKD. Trimming pared 7 bases from V and 2 bases from J, leaving 13 bases between. The length of the CDR3 is 14 residues. The CDR3 is CATSGRDKNYGYTF. In DNA form, the CDR3 reads TGTGCCACCAGCGGCCGGGACAAGAACTATGGCTACACCTTC.

In its sample, this clone was seen a few times. The chain combines TRBV20-1 with TRBJ1-5, with unresolved D. The CDR3 contains 14 residues. CDR1 DFQATT and CDR2 SNEGSKA come from the germline V gene (reference sequence). V was clipped by 3 bases and J by 2 bases, with 11 bases between them. CDR3 sequence reads: CSASSGSGNQPQHF. The DNA of the CDR3 is TGCAGTGCTAGTTCGGGGTCGGGCAATCAGCCCCAGCATTTT.

This sequence joins TRBV5-1 and TRBJ1-4; 9 nucleotides agree with TRBD1. V was clipped by 0 bases and J by 8 bases; unmatched bases: 8. This CDR3 has 16 residues. Germline V gives CDR1 SGHRS, CDR2 YFSETQ. CDR3 in DNA: TGCGCCAGCAGCTTGGCAAGTGGGACAGGGACCGAAAAACTGTTTTTT. Translating gives CASSLASGTGTEKLFF.

In its sample, this clone was seen once. The chain links TRBV6-6 to TRBJ1-3; 8 bases align to TRBD1. The CDR3 loop spans 14 amino acids. J was trimmed by 2 bases and V by 5 bases; bases with no gene match: 2. The germline V gene has CDR1 MNHNY and CDR2 SVGAGI (reference sequence). Here the CDR3 DNA reads TGTGCCAGCAGTCGGACAGGGACTGGAAACACCATATATTTT. Its protein product is CASSRTGTGNTIYF.

The rearrangement uses TRBV21-1 and TRBJ2-7; TRBD1 is the table's D call, not checked against the DNA. TRBV21-1 is tagged as a pseudogene. The CDR3 has 15 residues. The CDR3 here is CASSKGGKGGNEQYV. The CDR3 coding sequence is TGTGCCAGCAGCAAAGGGGGTAAAGGGGGTAACGAGCAGTACGTC.

This clone was seen a handful of times. The rearrangement joins TRBV2 to TRBJ2-4; D remains unclear. The germline CDR1 and CDR2 sequences are SNHLY and FYNNEI. V gave up 6 bases and J gave up 1 base, with 10 bases separating them. The CDR3 consists of 14 residues. The CDR3 sequence is CASSLSSAKNIQYF. In DNA form, the CDR3 reads TGTGCCAGCAGCCTCTCCTCGGCCAAAAACATTCAGTACTTC.

This clone was picked up a small number of times. The V and J genes are TRBV18 and TRBJ1-2; D call uncertain. Germline CDR1 is KGHSH and CDR2 is LQKENI. V gave up 2 bases and J gave up 8 bases, with 15 bases separating them. This CDR3 region has 14 residues. For the CDR3, the DNA is TGTGCCAGCTCACCAAACCGAGGGTGGGTCGGCTACACCTTC. It is translated as CASSPNRGWVGYTF.

The chain combines TRBV7-9 with TRBJ1-2, with 10 positions matching TRBD1. The CDR3 is 15 residues long. Germline assignment: CDR1 SEHNR and CDR2 FQNEAQ (reference sequence). J was trimmed by 8 bases and V by 4 bases; bases with no gene match: 10. CDR3 region: CASSSSGTGVGGYTF. The CDR3 DNA reads TGTGCCAGCAGCTCATCCGGGACAGGGGTTGGCGGCTACACCTTC.

The chain recombines TRBV24-1 with TRBJ2-5, with D possibly matching TRBD1 (7 bases). Germline CDR1 KGHDR, CDR2 SFDVKD. The V gene lost 3 bases and the J gene lost 2 bases, with 12 bases spanning the gap. The CDR3 sequence is 15 residues long. CDR3 DNA: TGTGCCACCAGTGATCCAGGGGGGCCACAAGAGACCCAGTACTTC. Its translation is CATSDPGGPQETQYF.

This clone was picked up a small number of times. This sequence joins TRBV9 and TRBJ1-6; no definite D call. Per germline, CDR1 SGDLS and CDR2 YYNGEE. Trimming shortened V by 4 bases and J by 0 bases, and 14 bases separated the two germline ends. The CDR3 has 17 amino acids. This chain's CDR3 is CASSRGEISSYNSPLHF. The CDR3 bases are TGTGCCAGCAGCCGGGGAGAAATTAGCTCCTATAATTCACCCCTCCACTTT.

The gene calls are TRBV18 and TRBJ2-4, with TRBD2 identical over 7 bases. This CDR3 is 14 amino acids long. Per germline, CDR1 KGHSH and CDR2 LQKENI. V was pared by 3 bases and J by 7 bases, with 6 bases of the junction left unmatched. The CDR3 DNA follows: TGTGCCAGCTCACCGAGCGGGGCTAAGAACATTCAGTACTTC. This gives the protein CASSPSGAKNIQYF.

The rearrangement joins TRBV28 to TRBJ1-5; D ambiguous. CDR3 length: 12 residues. V dropped 2 bases and J dropped 7 bases, with 6 bases sitting between them. The germline CDR1 and CDR2 sequences are MDHEN and SYDVKM. The CDR3 coding sequence is TGTGCCAGCAGTTTACTCATCCAGCCCCAGCATTTT. This sequence encodes CASSLLIQPQHF.

The CDR3 protein is CAWGKNSNYNEQFF. The CDR3 nucleotides read TGTGCCTGGGGTAAGAACAGCAATTACAATGAGCAGTTCTTC. The genes are TRBV30 and TRBJ2-1; D not resolved. V was shortened by 5 bases and J by 4 bases, with 15 bases between the two germline ends. Germline CDR1 GTSNPN, CDR2 SVGIG (reference sequence). The CDR3 runs to 14 residues.

The chain joins TRBV5-6 to TRBJ2-2; no firm D call. Germline values: CDR1 SGHDT, CDR2 YYEEEE. This CDR3 comprises 16 residues. Trimming took off 5 bases at V and 6 bases at J, with 20 bases between the two ends. For the CDR3, the DNA is TGTGCCAGCAGTTCGGATCGTAGTTTCTTCGCCGGGGAGCTGTTTTTT. Translation: CASSSDRSFFAGELFF.

V and J are TRBV18 and TRBJ1-1, with TRBD1 identical over 11 bases. The V segment lost 2 bases and the J segment 1 base; nucleotides outside the gene matches: 9. The CDR3 is made up of 18 amino acids. Germline-derived CDR1 and CDR2 are KGHSH and LQKENI. Here the CDR3 reads CASSPTGTGGQGNTEAFF. CDR3 coding DNA: TGTGCCAGCTCACCAACCGGGACAGGGGGTCAGGGGAACACTGAAGCTTTCTTT.

The CDR3 spells CASSERQGGEQYV. CDR3 bases: TGTGCCAGCAGTGAAAGGCAGGGGGGCGAGCAGTACGTC. The J gene is TRBJ2-7, the V gene TRBV6-1; weak D call: TRBD1 (7 bases). CDR3 length equals 13 residues. Deletions cut 2 bases from V and 6 bases from J, with 11 bases between. Germline V gives CDR1 MNHNS, CDR2 SASEGT.

V and J are TRBV6-5 and TRBJ1-3; the match to TRBD1 covers 7 bases. The germline CDR1 and CDR2 sequences are MNHEY and SVGAGI. With V trimmed by 6 bases and J by 0 bases, 2 bases remained unmatched. This CDR3 comprises 14 residues. The CDR3 DNA reads TGTGCCAGCAGGCAGGGGGACTCTGGAAACACCATATATTTT. It encodes CASRQGDSGNTIYF.

J is TRBJ2-1 and V is TRBV3-1 (or the pseudogene TRBV3-2); TRBD2 matches 7 bases. The CDR3 sequence is 13 residues long. V shed 3 bases and J 9 bases; nucleotides not matched to a gene: 5. Germline CDR1 LGHDT, CDR2 YNNKEL (reference sequence). The CDR3 DNA is TGTGCCAGCAGCCACACTAGCGTGGGTGAGCAGTTCTTC. Its protein is CASSHTSVGEQFF.